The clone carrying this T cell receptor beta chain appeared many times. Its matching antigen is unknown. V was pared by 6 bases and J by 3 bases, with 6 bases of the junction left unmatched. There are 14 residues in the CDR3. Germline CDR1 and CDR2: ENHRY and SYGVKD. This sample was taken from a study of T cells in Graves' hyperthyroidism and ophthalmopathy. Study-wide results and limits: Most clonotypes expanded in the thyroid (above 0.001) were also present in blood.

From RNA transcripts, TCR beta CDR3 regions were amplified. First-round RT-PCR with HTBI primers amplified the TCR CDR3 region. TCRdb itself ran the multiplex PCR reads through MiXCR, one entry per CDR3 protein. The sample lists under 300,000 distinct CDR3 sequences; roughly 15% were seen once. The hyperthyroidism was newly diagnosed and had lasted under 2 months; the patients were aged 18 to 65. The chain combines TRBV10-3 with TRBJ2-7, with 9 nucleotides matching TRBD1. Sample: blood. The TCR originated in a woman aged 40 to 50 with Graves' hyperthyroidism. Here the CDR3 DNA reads TGTGCCATCAGGGGGGGGGGACAGGGCTACGAGCAGTACTTC. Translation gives CAIRGGGQGYEQYF.